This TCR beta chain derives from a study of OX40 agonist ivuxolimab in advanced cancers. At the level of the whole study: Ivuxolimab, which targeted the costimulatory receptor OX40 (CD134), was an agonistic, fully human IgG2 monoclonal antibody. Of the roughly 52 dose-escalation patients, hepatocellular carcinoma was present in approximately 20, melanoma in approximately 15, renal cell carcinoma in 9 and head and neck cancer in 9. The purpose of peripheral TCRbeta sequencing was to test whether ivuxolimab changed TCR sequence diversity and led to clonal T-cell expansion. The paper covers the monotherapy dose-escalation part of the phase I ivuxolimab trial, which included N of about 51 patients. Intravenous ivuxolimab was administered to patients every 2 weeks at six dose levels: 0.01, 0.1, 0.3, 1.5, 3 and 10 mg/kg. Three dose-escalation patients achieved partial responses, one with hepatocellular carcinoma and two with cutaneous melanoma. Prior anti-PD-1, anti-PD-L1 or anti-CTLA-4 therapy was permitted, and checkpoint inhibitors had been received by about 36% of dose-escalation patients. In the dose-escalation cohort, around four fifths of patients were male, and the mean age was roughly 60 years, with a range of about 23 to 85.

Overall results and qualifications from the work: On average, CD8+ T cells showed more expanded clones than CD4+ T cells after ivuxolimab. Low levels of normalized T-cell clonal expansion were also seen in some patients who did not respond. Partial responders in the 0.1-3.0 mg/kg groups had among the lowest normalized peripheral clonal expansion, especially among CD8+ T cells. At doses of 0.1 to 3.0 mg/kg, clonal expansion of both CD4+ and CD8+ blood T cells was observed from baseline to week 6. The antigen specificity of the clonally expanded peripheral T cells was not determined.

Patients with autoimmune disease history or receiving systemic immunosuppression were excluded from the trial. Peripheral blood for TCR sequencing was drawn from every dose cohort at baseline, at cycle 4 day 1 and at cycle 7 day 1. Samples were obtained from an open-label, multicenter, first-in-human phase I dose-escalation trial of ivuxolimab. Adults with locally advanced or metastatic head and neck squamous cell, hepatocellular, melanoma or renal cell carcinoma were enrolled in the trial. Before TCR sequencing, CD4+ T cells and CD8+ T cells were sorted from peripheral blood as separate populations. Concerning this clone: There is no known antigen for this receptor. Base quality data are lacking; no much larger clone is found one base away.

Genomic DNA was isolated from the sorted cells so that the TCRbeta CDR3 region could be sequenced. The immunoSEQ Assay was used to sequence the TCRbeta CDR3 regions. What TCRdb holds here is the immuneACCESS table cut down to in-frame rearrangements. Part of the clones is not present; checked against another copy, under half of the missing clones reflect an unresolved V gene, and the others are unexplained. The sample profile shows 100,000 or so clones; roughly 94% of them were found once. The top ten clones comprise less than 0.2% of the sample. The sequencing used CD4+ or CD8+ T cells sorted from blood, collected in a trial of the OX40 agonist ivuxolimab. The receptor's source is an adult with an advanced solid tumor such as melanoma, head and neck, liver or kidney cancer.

The nucleotide sequence is given as TGCAGCGTTGAAGCCTTGACAGGGTATCAATCCATGAACACTGAAGCTTTCTTT. The translation is CSVEALTGYQSMNTEAFF. The chain links TRBV29-1 with TRBJ1-1; 7 central nucleotides agree with TRBD1. Its CDR3 holds 18 amino acids, cysteine through phenylalanine. Left in the record is the CDR3 DNA by itself, 54 bases read in frame from the first base. The germline V gene gives CDR1 as SQVTM and CDR2 as ANQGSEA. Here V drops 1 base and J drops 0 bases, and the junction holds 14 bases not matched to any gene.